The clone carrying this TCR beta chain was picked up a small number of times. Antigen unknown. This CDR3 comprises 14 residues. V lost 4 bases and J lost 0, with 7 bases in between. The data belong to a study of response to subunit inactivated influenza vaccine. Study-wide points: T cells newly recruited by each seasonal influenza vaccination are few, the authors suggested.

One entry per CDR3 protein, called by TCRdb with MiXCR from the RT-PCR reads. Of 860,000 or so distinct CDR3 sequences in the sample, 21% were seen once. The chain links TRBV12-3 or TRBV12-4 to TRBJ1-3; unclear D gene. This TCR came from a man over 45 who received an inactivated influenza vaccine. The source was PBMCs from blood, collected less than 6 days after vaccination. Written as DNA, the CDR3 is TGTGCCAGCAGTTACCAGAGCTCTGGAAACACCATATATTTT. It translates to CASSYQSSGNTIYF.